This T cell receptor (beta chain) was obtained from a study of OX40 agonist ivuxolimab in advanced cancers. The CDR3 consists of 14 residues. Looked up from germline, CDR1 is MNHNS and CDR2 is SASEGT. V was cut by 6 bases and J by 8 bases, with 16 bases left in between. Sequenced by immunoSEQ multiplex PCR; TCRdb stores in-frame clones only, minus some. Here the sample spans some 100,000 clones, 70% to 90% being singletons. The source material was CD4+ or CD8+ T cells sorted from blood, sampled in a trial of the OX40 agonist ivuxolimab. The TCR was taken from an adult with an advanced solid tumor such as melanoma, head and neck, liver or kidney cancer. The rearrangement links TRBV6-1 to TRBJ1-4; unclear D gene. The CDR3 protein is CASSRTAGGEKLFF. The CDR3 region has the DNA TGTGCCAGCAGCAGGACCGCGGGTGGCGAAAAACTGTTTTTT.